These T cell receptor beta chains were read from a single sample in a study of control samples from healthy donors and cancer patients. Here immunoSEQ multiplex PCR was the method, and the copy in TCRdb shows in-frame clones only, minus some. Found here are approximately 100,000 clones, around 82% of them singletons; the top ten hold 2% to 2.5%. What was sequenced was blood. The receptors come from a man aged 60 to 75 in good health. CDR3s include the opening cysteine and the closing phenylalanine or tryptophan. The D gene is left open where the match is weak. A row's size may be missing; if present it is once, few, many or a size class.

>TRBV5-1|.|.|TRBJ1-4
TGCGCCAGCAGCTTAAGCCCGGTCAGGGGTGATGAAAAACTGTTTTTT
CASSLSPVRGDEKLFF
>TRBV30|TRBD2|.|TRBJ2-7
TGTGCCTGGAGTGTACTAGCGGGAGGAAGGCCCTACGAGCAGTACTTC
CAWSVLAGGRPYEQYF
>TRBV6-5|TRBD1|.|TRBJ1-1
TGTGCCAGCAGTCCGACGACAGGGGCCAACACTGAAGCTTTCTTT
CASSPTTGANTEAFF
>TRBV5-6|.|.|TRBJ2-1
TGTGCCAGCAGCTTGGCTTTTTGGGACCTCGCCTACAATGAGCAGTTCTTC
CASSLAFWDLAYNEQFF
>TRBV5-1|.|few|TRBJ1-3
TGCGCCAGCAGCTTCGACGGAAGCTCTGGAAACACCATATATTTT
CASSFDGSSGNTIYF
>TRBV7-9|TRBD1|.|TRBJ2-5
TGTGCCAGCGTCACCCAACCCCCCCCGGGACAGGGGCAAGAGACCCAGTACTTC
CASVTQPPPGQGQETQYF
>TRBV10-3|.|few|TRBJ1-5
TGTGCCATCAGTGAGTCCGGGGGGCACAATCAGCCCCAGCATTTT
CAISESGGHNQPQHF
>TRBV5-4|TRBD2|many|TRBJ2-1
TGTGCCAGCAGCCGAATACCGCAAGGACTAGCGGGAGTTGAACCCCAGTTCTTC
CASSRIPQGLAGVEPQFF
>TRBV5-8|.|.|TRBJ1-2
TGTGCCAGCAGCCGCACAGGAAACTATGGCTACACCTTC
CASSRTGNYGYTF
>TRBV9|.|.|TRBJ2-2
TGTGCCAGCAGCGTAGCTGTAGAAAACACCGGGGAGCTGTTTTTT
CASSVAVENTGELFF
>TRBV24-1|.|.|TRBJ2-7
TGTGCCACCAGTGACACGCGGGACAGACCCTACGAGCAGTACTTC
CATSDTRDRPYEQYF
>TRBV11-2|.|once|TRBJ1-1
TGTGCCAGCAGTTCGGGACTCTACATGAACACTGAAGCTTTCTTT
CASSSGLYMNTEAFF
>TRBV28|.|.|TRBJ1-1
TGTGCCAGCAGTTTATATGGTGAAGCTTTCTTT
CASSLYGEAFF
>TRBV6-4|TRBD2|.|TRBJ2-3
TGTGCCAGCGGGACTAGCGGTACAGATACGCAGTATTTT
CASGTSGTDTQYF
>TRBV10-3|.|.|TRBJ2-7
TGTGCCATCAGTGCTATTGATGGGCAACGATTCGAGCAGTACTTC
CAISAIDGQRFEQYF
>TRBV19|.|.|TRBJ2-3
TGTGCCAGTAGCCACATCAGCCGCGGTCCAGCACCTCTGCAGTATTTT
CASSHISRGPAPLQYF
>TRBV11-2|.|.|TRBJ2-5
TGTGCCAGCAGCCGAGCAGAGACCCAGTACTTC
CASSRAETQYF
>TRBV29-1|.|.|TRBJ2-7
TGCAGCGTTGCTCCACGGGGTCGGTCCTACGAGCAGTACTTC
CSVAPRGRSYEQYF
>TRBV19|.|.|TRBJ2-3
TGTGCCAGTAGTTCCTATAGCACAGATACGCAGTATTTT
CASSSYSTDTQYF
>TRBV4-1|TRBD2|.|TRBJ2-3
TGCGCCAGCAGCCAAGAGGCAGCGGGGGGGCCCGGCACAGATACGCAGTATTTT
CASSQEAAGGPGTDTQYF
>TRBV15|TRBD1|.|TRBJ1-4
TGTGCCACCAGCAGAGATACAGGGGCTACTGAAAAACTGTTTTTT
CATSRDTGATEKLFF
>TRBV5-1|.|few|TRBJ1-1
TGCGCCAGCAGCTTGGGTGACAGAATGAACACTGAAGCTTTCTTT
CASSLGDRMNTEAFF
>TRBV6-5|TRBD1|.|TRBJ1-2
TGTGCCAGCATCGGACAGGGAAATTGGGATGGCTACACCTTC
CASIGQGNWDGYTF
>TRBV4-1|.|few|TRBJ1-5
TGCGCCAGCAGCCAAGGAGACAGAGACCATAGCAATCAGCCCCAGCATTTT
CASSQGDRDHSNQPQHF
>TRBV28|TRBD1|.|TRBJ2-7
TGTGCCAGCAGTTTCGACAGGGCCTACGAGCAGTACTTC
CASSFDRAYEQYF
>TRBV30|TRBD1|.|TRBJ1-5
TGTGCCTGGGGCCCAGGGGGGGGCTCTCAGCCCCAGCATTTT
CAWGPGGGSQPQHF
>TRBV5-4|TRBD1|.|TRBJ2-3
TGTGCCAGCAGCCATCTGACAGGGGGCACAGATACGCAGTATTTT
CASSHLTGGTDTQYF
>TRBV7-8|.|.|TRBJ1-1
TGTGCCAGCAGCTTAGCGATGGGAAACACTGAAGCTTTCTTT
CASSLAMGNTEAFF
>TRBV10-3|.|.|TRBJ2-2
TGTGCCATCGGGCCGATGGACGGGGAGCTGTTTTTT
CAIGPMDGELFF
>TRBV6-5|.|.|TRBJ2-5
TGTGCCAGCAGCTTTGCCCTTCAAGAGACCCAGTACTTC
CASSFALQETQYF
>TRBV24-1|.|.|TRBJ2-1
TGTGCCACCAGTGTGAGGAGCTCCTACAATGAGCAGTTCTTC
CATSVRSSYNEQFF
>TRBV11-3|.|.|TRBJ2-3
TGTGCCAGCAGCTTAAACCCCACAGATACGCAGTATTTT
CASSLNPTDTQYF
>TRBV13|.|once|TRBJ1-4
TGTGCCAGCAGCTTAGAACAGAATAATGAAAAACTGTTTTTT
CASSLEQNNEKLFF
>TRBV5-5|TRBD1|.|TRBJ1-1
TGTGCCAGCAGCTTGACGGGACAGAGGACTGAAGCTTTCTTT
CASSLTGQRTEAFF
>TRBV5-1|TRBD1|.|TRBJ2-3
TGCGGGAGCAGCGCCAAGGGACAGGGCTTGACAGATACGCAGTATTTT
CGSSAKGQGLTDTQYF
>TRBV7-3|.|.|TRBJ1-1
TGTGCCAGCAGCCCGTCCATGAACACTGAAGCTTTCTTT
CASSPSMNTEAFF
>TRBV19|TRBD1|.|TRBJ2-6
TGTGCCAGTACCGCGACAGGGCTCGTTCGAGGGGCCAACGTCCTGACTTTC
CASTATGLVRGANVLTF
>TRBV19|TRBD2|.|TRBJ2-2
TGTGCCGCAAGGGGACTAGCGAACACCGGGGAGCTGTTTTTT
CAARGLANTGELFF
>TRBV27|TRBD2|.|TRBJ2-1
TGTGCCAGCAGTTTAGCGGGAGTGGATGAGCAGTTCTTC
CASSLAGVDEQFF
>TRBV30|.|.|TRBJ2-7
TGTGCCTGGAGTGGGGACTCCTACGAGCAGTACTTC
CAWSGDSYEQYF
>TRBV29-1|TRBD1|.|TRBJ2-7
TGCAGCGTCACAGGGGGACCGGGGCGCTCCTACGAGCAGTACTTC
CSVTGGPGRSYEQYF
>TRBV16|TRBD1|.|TRBJ1-5
TGTGCCAGCAGCCAGACCGGGGGACAGGGAAATCAGCCCCAGCATTTT
CASSQTGGQGNQPQHF
>TRBV24-1|TRBD1|once|TRBJ1-6
TGTGCCACCAGTGACCCCCCGGGACAGGGGGCCCCCTATAATTCACCCCTCCACTTT
CATSDPPGQGAPYNSPLHF
>TRBV9|.|.|TRBJ2-2
TGTGCCAGCAGCGTAGCTGCGGGATCCAACACCGGGGAGCTGTTTTTT
CASSVAAGSNTGELFF
>TRBV5-4|.|.|TRBJ1-4
TGTGCCAGCCAAACCAAAGGGGGAATTAATGAAAAACTGTTTTTT
CASQTKGGINEKLFF
>TRBV11-1|TRBD2|.|TRBJ2-7
TGTGCCAGCAGCTTAGCGTTGACTAGCAAGGATTACGAGCAGTACTTC
CASSLALTSKDYEQYF
>TRBV6-4|TRBD2|.|TRBJ2-5
TGTGCCAGCAGTGACCCCCGGGGGGGGCGAGAGACCCAGTACTTC
CASSDPRGGRETQYF
>TRBV7-2|.|.|TRBJ2-1
TGTGCCAGCAGCTCTCTCCCTTCCTTGGCCAATGAGCAGTTCTTC
CASSSLPSLANEQFF
>TRBV30|.|.|TRBJ2-3
TGTGCCTGGAGTGTAAAGGGGTATCACACAGATACGCAGTATTTT
CAWSVKGYHTDTQYF
>TRBV6-1|TRBD2|.|TRBJ2-3
TGTGCCAGCAGTGAAACCCCACTAGCGGGGGCCTCAGATACGCAGTATTTT
CASSETPLAGASDTQYF
>TRBV29-1|.|.|TRBJ2-7
TGCAGCGTTGAAGATGGAGGGGCCTACGAGCAGTACTTC
CSVEDGGAYEQYF
>TRBV20-1|.|once|TRBJ2-5
TGCAGTGCTAGCTGGGAGACCCAGTACTTC
CSASWETQYF
>TRBV28|TRBD1|.|TRBJ2-5
TGTGCCAGCAGTTTCAGTGGACAGGGGGCAAACCAAGAGACCCAGTACTTC
CASSFSGQGANQETQYF
>TRBV4-2|.|.|TRBJ1-2
TGTGCCAGCAGCCAAGAAGCGACAGTTAACTATGGCTACACCTTC
CASSQEATVNYGYTF
>TRBV7-2|.|once|TRBJ2-6
TGTGCCAGCAGCCGTACCAGGGACGCTGGGGCCAACGTCCTGACTTTC
CASSRTRDAGANVLTF